These 16 T cell receptor beta chains were all obtained from the same sample, sequenced in a study of T cell responses to AZD1222 COVID-19 vaccine. Sequencing used immunoSEQ multiplex PCR; TCRdb keeps in-frame clones, though not all of them. The table shows about 150,000 clones, with roughly 90% occurring only once. Specimen: peripheral blood, collected 28 days after the second AZD1222 dose. The receptors derive from an adult who received the AZD1222 COVID-19 vaccine.

The V call is TRBV6-5, the J call TRBJ2-5; TRBD1 is a possible D gene (5 bases). The germline gives CDR1 MNHEY, CDR2 SVGAGI. CDR3 size: 12 residues. The germline V and J ends were trimmed by 6 bases and 4 bases, with 9 bases remaining between them. The CDR3: CASSPRGETQYF. In DNA form, the CDR3 reads TGTGCCAGCAGCCCAAGGGGAGAGACCCAGTACTTC.

This clone has only one observation. V is TRBV14 and J is TRBJ2-1, with TRBD2 matching 9 bases. The V and J ends lost 3 bases and 10 bases, in that order; junction bases with no gene match: 7. The CDR3 runs 14 residues. Germline loops: CDR1 SGHDN, CDR2 FVKESK. The CDR3, as DNA: TGTGCCAGCAGCCAGTCCAGCGGGGGGCGGGAGCAGTTCTTC. Its protein product is CASSQSSGGREQFF.

J is TRBJ1-2 and V is TRBV5-6; a possible D gene is TRBD1 (5 bases). The CDR3 runs to 15 residues. Germline CDR1 reads SGHDT; CDR2 reads YYEEEE. V dropped 0 bases and J dropped 1 base, with 10 bases sitting between them. The CDR3 DNA reads TGTGCCAGCAGCTTGGATCAGGGTAATAACTATGGCTACACCTTC. Translated: CASSLDQGNNYGYTF.

The chain links TRBV28 to TRBJ1-1; 9 positions match TRBD1. Germline V gives CDR1 MDHEN, CDR2 SYDVKM. The trim removed 2 bases at V and 9 bases at J, leaving 4 bases unmatched. This CDR3 region has 13 residues. CDR3 amino acids: CASSLGQGRKAFF. CDR3 nucleotides: TGTGCCAGCAGTTTAGGACAGGGGCGGAAAGCTTTCTTT.

The V and J genes are TRBV11-3 and TRBJ2-6, with 14 bases identical to TRBD2. Germline CDR1 is SGHNT and CDR2 is YENEEA. This CDR3 comprises 16 residues. V lost 9 bases to trimming and J lost 0 bases; unmatched junction nucleotides: 1. The CDR3 spells CARTSGRASGANVLTF. As DNA, the CDR3 is TGTGCCAGGACTAGCGGGAGGGCCTCTGGGGCCAACGTCCTGACTTTC.

The chain joins TRBV5-1 to TRBJ1-4; 7 nucleotides match TRBD1. Germline lookup yields CDR1 SGHRS and CDR2 YFSETQ. With 0 bases clipped from V and 11 bases from J, the junction kept 7 bases outside the gene matches. This CDR3 is 14 amino acids long. CDR3 bases: TGCGCCAGCAGCTTGGATTCCGGACAGGTTAAACTGTTTTTT. As protein: CASSLDSGQVKLFF. The full variable domain, completed using reference TRBV5-1 and TRBJ1-4, is KAGVTQTPRYLIKTRGQQVTLSCSPISGHRSVSWYQQTPGQGLQFLFEYFSETQRNKGNFPGRFSGRQFSNSRSEMNVSTLELGDSALYLCASSLDSGQVKLFFGSGTQLSVL.

This clone was seen only once. The chain employs TRBV29-1 and TRBJ2-3; D is perhaps TRBD1 (5 bases). In germline, CDR1 is SQVTM, CDR2 ANQGSEA. The CDR3 has 13 amino acids. V gave up 1 base and J gave up 4 bases, with 9 bases separating them. This CDR3 is CSVEVRVPDTQYF. CDR3 bases: TGCAGCGTTGAAGTCAGGGTACCAGATACGCAGTATTTT.

With regard to this clone: Other DNA sequences in the sample encode the same CDR3. The chain links TRBV18 to TRBJ1-1; no clear D. V dropped 2 bases and J dropped 5 bases, with 6 bases sitting between them. CDR1 and CDR2 (germline): KGHSH, LQKENI. The CDR3 extends over 12 amino acids. The CDR3 is CASSPAGTEAFF. In DNA form, the CDR3 reads TGTGCCAGCTCACCAGCAGGAACTGAAGCTTTCTTT.

The chain is built from TRBV18 and TRBJ1-1; D is possibly TRBD1 (6 bases). CDR3 length: 13 residues. CDR1 is KGHSH, CDR2 LQKENI, per germline. Trimming removed 1 base from V and 7 bases from J, with 10 bases in between. The CDR3 loop reads CASSPRRGDEAFF. CDR3 DNA sequence: TGTGCCAGCTCACCACGCAGGGGAGATGAAGCTTTCTTT.

CDR3 sequence (DNA): TGTGCCAGCAGCTTGGTGGCCCAGGGCGGTGAAAAACTGTTTTTT. It translates to CASSLVAQGGEKLFF. The chain couples TRBV5-6 to TRBJ1-4; D may be TRBD1 (5 bases). The CDR3 has 15 residues. Germline CDR1 is SGHDT and CDR2 is YYEEEE. Trimming took off 0 bases at V and 7 bases at J, with 13 bases between the two ends.

The J gene is TRBJ1-1, the V gene TRBV7-2; D uncertain. This CDR3 is built from 12 residues. V was shortened by 1 base and J by 7 bases, with 7 bases between the two germline ends. Germline V gene sequence: CDR1 SGHTA, CDR2 FQGNSA. The DNA of the CDR3 is TGTGCCAGCAGCTTAGGGTCGAGTGAAGCTTTCTTT. It yields the protein CASSLGSSEAFF.

The chain's CDR3 is CASSKLIGATEAFF. Written as DNA, the CDR3 is TGTGCCAGCAGTAAGCTTATAGGGGCAACTGAAGCTTTCTTT. This chain joins TRBV7-9 and TRBJ1-1; TRBD1 might be the D (5 bases). The CDR3 length is 14 residues. V was shortened by 6 bases and J by 5 bases, with 16 bases between the two germline ends. Germline CDR1 and CDR2: SEHNR and FQNEAQ (reference sequence).

The chain uses TRBV19 and TRBJ1-6, with TRBD1 identical over 8 bases. J gave up 9 bases and V 5 bases, and 6 bases lay outside the gene matches. Germline V gives CDR1 LNHDA, CDR2 SQIVND (reference sequence). CDR3 length: 14 residues. CDR3 sequence: CASSLDRGTSPLHF. CDR3 sequence (DNA): TGTGCCAGTAGTCTCGACAGGGGCACTTCACCCCTCCACTTT.

This clone was recorded only once. V gene TRBV5-5 combines with J gene TRBJ1-1; D remains unclear. The length of the CDR3 is 15 residues. Germline V gives CDR1 SGHKS, CDR2 YYEKEE (reference sequence). V dropped 0 bases and J dropped 0 bases, with 9 bases sitting between them. CDR3 sequence reads: CASSLVGYVNTEAFF. In DNA, the CDR3 is TGTGCCAGCAGCTTGGTCGGGTATGTGAACACTGAAGCTTTCTTT.

The chain combines TRBV7-2 with TRBJ2-1; TRBD2 agrees at 10 bases. Losses at the gene ends were 1 base for V and 9 bases for J; bases not matched to a gene: 6. Germline CDR1 and CDR2: SGHTA and FQGNSA. The CDR3 is 15 amino acids. The CDR3 sequence: CASSLETSGSSEQFF. CDR3 coding DNA: TGTGCCAGCAGCTTAGAGACTAGCGGGTCATCTGAGCAGTTCTTC.

The CDR3 DNA follows: TGTGCCAGCAGCCGACTGGGGGCCAACGTCCTGACTTTC. Protein: CASSRLGANVLTF. The chain carries TRBV7-7 and TRBJ2-6; D ambiguous. CDR1 is SSHAT, CDR2 FNYEAQ, per germline (reference sequence). V was shortened by 5 bases and J by 4 bases, with 6 bases between the two germline ends. CDR3 length: 13 amino acids.